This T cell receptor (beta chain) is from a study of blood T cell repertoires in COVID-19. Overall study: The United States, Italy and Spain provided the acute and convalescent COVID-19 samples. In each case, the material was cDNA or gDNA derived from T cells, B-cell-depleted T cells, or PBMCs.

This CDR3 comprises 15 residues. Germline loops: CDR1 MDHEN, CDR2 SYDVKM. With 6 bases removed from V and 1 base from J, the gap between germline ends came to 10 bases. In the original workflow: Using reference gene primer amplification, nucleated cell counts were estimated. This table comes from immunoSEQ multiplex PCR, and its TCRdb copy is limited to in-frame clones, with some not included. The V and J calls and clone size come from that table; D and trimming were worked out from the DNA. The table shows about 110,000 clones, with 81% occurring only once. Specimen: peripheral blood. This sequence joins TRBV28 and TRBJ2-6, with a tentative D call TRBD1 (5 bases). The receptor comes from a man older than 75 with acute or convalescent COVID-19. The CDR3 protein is CASRQQASGANVLTF. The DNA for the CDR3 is TGTGCCAGCAGGCAACAGGCGTCTGGGGCCAACGTCCTGACTTTC.